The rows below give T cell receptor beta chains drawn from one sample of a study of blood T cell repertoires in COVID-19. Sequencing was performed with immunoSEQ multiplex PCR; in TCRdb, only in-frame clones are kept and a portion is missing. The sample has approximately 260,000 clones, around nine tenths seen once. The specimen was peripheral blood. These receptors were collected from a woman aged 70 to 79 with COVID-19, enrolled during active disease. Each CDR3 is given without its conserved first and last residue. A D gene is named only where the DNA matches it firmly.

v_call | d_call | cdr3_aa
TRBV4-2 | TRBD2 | ASSPGTSGRRTGELF
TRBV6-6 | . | ASSRTLTDTQY
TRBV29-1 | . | SVEHQGENYGYT
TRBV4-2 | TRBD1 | ASSQVTGGAFGANVLT
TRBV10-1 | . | ASQPGAYEQY
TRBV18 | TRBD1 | ASSLSGTGSNEQY
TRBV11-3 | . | ASSLARSTDTQY
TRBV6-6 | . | ASRRDQETQY
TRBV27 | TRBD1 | ASSRQGPNEKLF
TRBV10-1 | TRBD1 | ASSGDRSNYGYT
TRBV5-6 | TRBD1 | ASSRGQGRTEAF
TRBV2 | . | ASSRETGANVLT
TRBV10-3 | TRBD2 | AISAGTSGRAETQY
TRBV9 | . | ASSSLAPDTQY
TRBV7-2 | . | ASSLARADTQY
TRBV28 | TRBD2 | ASSFPGLAVYEQY
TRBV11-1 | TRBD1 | ASSSDRVSTEAF
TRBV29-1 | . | SVDTGGVGEKLF
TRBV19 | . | ASSTNSDTQY
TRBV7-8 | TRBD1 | ASSFDGTGNEQY
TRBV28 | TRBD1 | ASSFRGRRGYT
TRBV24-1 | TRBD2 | ATSVGTSGTLSNEQF